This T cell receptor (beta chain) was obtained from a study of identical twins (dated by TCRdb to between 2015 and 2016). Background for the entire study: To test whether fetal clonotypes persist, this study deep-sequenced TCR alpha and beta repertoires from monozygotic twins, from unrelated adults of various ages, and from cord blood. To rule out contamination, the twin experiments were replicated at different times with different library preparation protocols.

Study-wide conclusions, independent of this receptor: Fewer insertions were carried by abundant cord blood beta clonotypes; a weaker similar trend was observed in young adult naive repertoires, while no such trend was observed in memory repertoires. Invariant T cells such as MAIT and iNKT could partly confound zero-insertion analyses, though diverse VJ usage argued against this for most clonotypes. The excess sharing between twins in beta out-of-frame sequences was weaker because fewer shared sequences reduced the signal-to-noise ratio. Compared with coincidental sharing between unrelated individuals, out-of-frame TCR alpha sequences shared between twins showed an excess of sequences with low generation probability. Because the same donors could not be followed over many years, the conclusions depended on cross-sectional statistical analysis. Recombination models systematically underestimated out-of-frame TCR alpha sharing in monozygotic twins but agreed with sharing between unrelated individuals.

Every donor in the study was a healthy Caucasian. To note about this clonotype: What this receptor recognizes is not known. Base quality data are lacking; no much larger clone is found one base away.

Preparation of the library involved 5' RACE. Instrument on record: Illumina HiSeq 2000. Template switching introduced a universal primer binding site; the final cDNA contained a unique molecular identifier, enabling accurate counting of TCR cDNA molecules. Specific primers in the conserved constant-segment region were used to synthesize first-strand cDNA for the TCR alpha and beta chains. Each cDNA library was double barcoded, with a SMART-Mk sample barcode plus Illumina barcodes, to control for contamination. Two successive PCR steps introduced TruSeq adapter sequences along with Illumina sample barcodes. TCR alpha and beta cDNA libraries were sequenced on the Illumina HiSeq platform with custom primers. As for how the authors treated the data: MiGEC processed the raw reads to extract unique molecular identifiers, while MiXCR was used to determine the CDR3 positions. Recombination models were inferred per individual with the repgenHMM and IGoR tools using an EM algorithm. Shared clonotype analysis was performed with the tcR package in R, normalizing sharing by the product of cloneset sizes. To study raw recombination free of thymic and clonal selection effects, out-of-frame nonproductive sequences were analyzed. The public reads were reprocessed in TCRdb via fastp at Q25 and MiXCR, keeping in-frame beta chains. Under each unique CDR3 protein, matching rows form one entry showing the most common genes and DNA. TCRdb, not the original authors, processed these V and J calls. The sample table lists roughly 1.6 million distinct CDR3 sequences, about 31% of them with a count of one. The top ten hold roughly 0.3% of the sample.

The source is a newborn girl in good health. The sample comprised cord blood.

The CDR3 is CSARDRQGAYYGYTF. The nucleotide sequence is given as TGCAGTGCTAGAGATCGGCAGGGAGCATACTATGGCTACACCTTC. The chain employs TRBV20-1 and TRBJ1-2, and perhaps TRBD1 as D gene, on 5 matching bases. The cysteine opens and the phenylalanine closes a CDR3 of 15 amino acids. Only the CDR3 DNA is retained, 45 bases long and in frame from the first base. CDR1 DFQATT and CDR2 SNEGSKA were looked up in the germline V gene (reference sequence). V is clipped by 0 bases and J by 3 bases, and the sequence between their germline boundaries is 14 bases long.